A selection of T cell receptor beta chains follows, all from one sample in a study of identical twins. Via MiXCR, TCRdb re-called the 5' RACE reads, giving one row per CDR3 protein. The table has approximately 590,000 distinct CDR3 sequences, 9% to 10% seen once. The same sample was also used in a study of yellow fever vaccine responses in identical twins.

The sequenced sample was PBMCs. Every receptor here comes from a woman under 30 in good health. Each CDR3 is given with its conserved first and last residue. The D gene is left open where the match is weak. Clone sizes are given selectively: once, few, many, or a class where the clone is expanded.

v_gene: TRBV6-1; d_gene: NA; j_gene: TRBJ1-4; abundance: few; CDR3aa: CASSISTGATNEKLFF; CDR3nt: TGTGCCAGCAGTATTAGTACGGGTGCAACTAATGAAAAACTGTTTTTT
v_gene: TRBV2; d_gene: NA; j_gene: TRBJ2-2; abundance: NA; CDR3aa: CASSEATGVTGELFF; CDR3nt: TGTGCCAGCAGTGAAGCGACAGGAGTCACCGGGGAGCTGTTTTTT
v_gene: TRBV13; d_gene: TRBD2; j_gene: TRBJ2-1; abundance: NA; CDR3aa: CASSFGLAGGLSYNEQFF; CDR3nt: TGTGCCAGCAGCTTCGGACTAGCGGGAGGCTTGAGCTACAATGAGCAGTTCTTC
v_gene: TRBV5-5; d_gene: TRBD1; j_gene: TRBJ2-7; abundance: few; CDR3aa: CASSDSQGASDEQYF; CDR3nt: TGTGCCAGCAGCGATAGTCAGGGGGCCAGCGACGAGCAGTACTTC
v_gene: TRBV5-5; d_gene: TRBD1; j_gene: TRBJ2-7; abundance: NA; CDR3aa: CASSLPDRVLYEQYF; CDR3nt: TGTGCCAGCAGCTTGCCCGACAGGGTCCTCTACGAGCAGTACTTC
v_gene: TRBV29-1; d_gene: NA; j_gene: TRBJ2-1; abundance: many; CDR3aa: CSVTPNEQFF; CDR3nt: TGCAGCGTCACCCCCAATGAGCAGTTCTTC
v_gene: TRBV6-5; d_gene: NA; j_gene: TRBJ2-1; abundance: NA; CDR3aa: CASSYSAGGNEQFF; CDR3nt: TGTGCCAGCAGTTATTCGGCAGGGGGGAATGAGCAGTTCTTC
v_gene: TRBV10-3; d_gene: TRBD1; j_gene: TRBJ2-1; abundance: few; CDR3aa: CAISGQGQGESFYNEQFF; CDR3nt: TGTGCCATCAGTGGGCAAGGACAGGGGGAGTCGTTTTACAATGAGCAGTTCTTC
v_gene: TRBV7-9; d_gene: TRBD2; j_gene: TRBJ2-5; abundance: NA; CDR3aa: CASSLMTSAVKETQYF; CDR3nt: TGTGCCAGCAGCTTAATGACTAGCGCCGTTAAAGAGACCCAGTACTTC
v_gene: TRBV12-3/TRBV12-4; d_gene: NA; j_gene: TRBJ2-3; abundance: many; CDR3aa: CASTIRGSSTDTQYF; CDR3nt: TGTGCCAGCACGATTAGGGGGTCTAGCACAGATACGCAGTATTTT
v_gene: TRBV4-1; d_gene: NA; j_gene: TRBJ1-1; abundance: many; CDR3aa: CASSGLGHEAFF; CDR3nt: TGCGCCAGCAGCGGACTTGGGCATGAAGCTTTCTTT
v_gene: TRBV9; d_gene: NA; j_gene: TRBJ2-7; abundance: many; CDR3aa: CASSALQDGTYEQYF; CDR3nt: TGTGCCAGCAGCGCCCTTCAGGACGGAACCTACGAGCAGTACTTC
v_gene: TRBV25-1; d_gene: NA; j_gene: TRBJ2-3; abundance: NA; CDR3aa: CASSHSAVGTDTQYF; CDR3nt: TGTGCCAGCAGCCACTCGGCGGTTGGCACAGATACGCAGTATTTT
v_gene: TRBV19; d_gene: NA; j_gene: TRBJ2-1; abundance: few; CDR3aa: CASNPGGGYNEQFF; CDR3nt: TGTGCCAGTAACCCAGGGGGAGGCTACAATGAGCAGTTCTTC
v_gene: TRBV4-3; d_gene: NA; j_gene: TRBJ1-4; abundance: NA; CDR3aa: CASSQDPPRDVSLTWEKLFF; CDR3nt: TGCGCCAGCAGCCAAGATCCTCCAAGGGACGTATCTTTGACTTGGGAAAAACTGTTTTTT
v_gene: TRBV5-1; d_gene: TRBD1; j_gene: TRBJ2-1; abundance: NA; CDR3aa: CASSFSGTGFNEQFF; CDR3nt: TGCGCCAGCAGCTTTTCCGGGACAGGGTTCAATGAGCAGTTCTTC
v_gene: TRBV7-8; d_gene: NA; j_gene: TRBJ2-1; abundance: many; CDR3aa: CASSLVWESSYNEQFF; CDR3nt: TGTGCCAGCAGCTTAGTATGGGAGAGCTCCTACAATGAGCAGTTCTTC
v_gene: TRBV19; d_gene: NA; j_gene: TRBJ2-4; abundance: NA; CDR3aa: CASSSVAKNIQYF; CDR3nt: TGTGCCAGTAGTTCTGTTGCCAAAAACATTCAGTACTTC
v_gene: TRBV5-1; d_gene: NA; j_gene: TRBJ2-1; abundance: many; CDR3aa: CASSLGRPNSYNEQFF; CDR3nt: TGCGCCAGCAGCTTGGGCAGACCAAACTCCTACAATGAGCAGTTCTTC
v_gene: TRBV6-4; d_gene: TRBD2; j_gene: TRBJ2-1; abundance: NA; CDR3aa: CASSEGGGAFNEQFF; CDR3nt: TGTGCCAGCAGTGAAGGCGGGGGGGCATTCAATGAGCAGTTCTTC
v_gene: TRBV4-1; d_gene: NA; j_gene: TRBJ2-5; abundance: NA; CDR3aa: CASSWPGGETQYF; CDR3nt: TGCGCCAGCAGTTGGCCCGGAGGAGAGACCCAGTACTTC
v_gene: TRBV6-2/TRBV6-3; d_gene: NA; j_gene: TRBJ2-2; abundance: few; CDR3aa: CASSYSTRGGDTGELFF; CDR3nt: TGTGCCAGCAGTTACTCGACACGTGGGGGAGACACCGGGGAGCTGTTTTTT
v_gene: TRBV2; d_gene: NA; j_gene: TRBJ2-1; abundance: NA; CDR3aa: CASSEARRDEQFF; CDR3nt: TGTGCCAGCAGTGAGGCGAGGCGGGATGAGCAGTTCTTC
v_gene: TRBV6-5; d_gene: NA; j_gene: TRBJ1-3; abundance: NA; CDR3aa: CASSWGSSGNTIYF; CDR3nt: TGTGCCAGCAGTTGGGGGTCCTCTGGAAACACCATATATTTT
v_gene: TRBV6-5; d_gene: TRBD1; j_gene: TRBJ2-2; abundance: NA; CDR3aa: CASSSDRESTGELFF; CDR3nt: TGTGCCAGCAGTTCCGACAGGGAGAGCACCGGGGAGCTGTTTTTT
v_gene: TRBV29-1; d_gene: NA; j_gene: TRBJ2-2; abundance: NA; CDR3aa: CSVALEPGELFF; CDR3nt: TGCAGCGTTGCCTTAGAACCCGGGGAGCTGTTTTTT
v_gene: TRBV7-2; d_gene: TRBD2; j_gene: TRBJ2-7; abundance: NA; CDR3aa: CASSTTSGSAYEQYF; CDR3nt: TGTGCCAGCAGCACTACTAGCGGGAGTGCGTACGAGCAGTACTTC
v_gene: TRBV18; d_gene: TRBD2; j_gene: TRBJ2-1; abundance: few; CDR3aa: CASSPRVAGDSYNEQFF; CDR3nt: TGTGCCAGCTCACCAAGGGTAGCGGGGGACTCCTACAATGAGCAGTTCTTC
v_gene: TRBV4-2; d_gene: NA; j_gene: TRBJ2-7; abundance: few; CDR3aa: CASSQSRTRSRVGEQYF; CDR3nt: TGTGCCAGCAGCCAATCTCGTACCAGAAGTAGGGTGGGCGAGCAGTACTTC
v_gene: TRBV12-3/TRBV12-4; d_gene: TRBD1; j_gene: TRBJ2-1; abundance: many; CDR3aa: CASSRTGTIDEQFF; CDR3nt: TGTGCCAGCAGTAGGACAGGGACGATCGATGAGCAGTTCTTC
v_gene: TRBV24-1; d_gene: NA; j_gene: TRBJ2-5; abundance: NA; CDR3aa: CATSDPPQETQYF; CDR3nt: TGTGCCACCAGTGATCCACCCCAAGAGACCCAGTACTTC
v_gene: TRBV9; d_gene: NA; j_gene: TRBJ1-6; abundance: NA; CDR3aa: CASSVAGLGLPLHF; CDR3nt: TGTGCCAGCAGCGTAGCAGGGCTTGGCCTGCCCCTCCACTTT
v_gene: TRBV28; d_gene: NA; j_gene: TRBJ2-5; abundance: NA; CDR3aa: CASSESGRIETQYF; CDR3nt: TGTGCCAGCAGTGAATCGGGAAGAATCGAGACCCAGTACTTC
v_gene: TRBV29-1; d_gene: NA; j_gene: TRBJ1-1; abundance: many; CDR3aa: CSVLDSNTEAFF; CDR3nt: TGCAGCGTGCTGGACAGTAACACTGAAGCTTTCTTT
v_gene: TRBV6-5; d_gene: TRBD1; j_gene: TRBJ1-5; abundance: NA; CDR3aa: CASSYAGGSNQPQHF; CDR3nt: TGTGCCAGCAGTTACGCAGGGGGGAGCAATCAGCCCCAGCATTTT
v_gene: TRBV21-1; d_gene: NA; j_gene: TRBJ2-3; abundance: many; CDR3aa: CASSKCGFLDLINSTDTQYF; CDR3nt: TGTGCCAGCAGCAAATGCGGTTTTCTCGATCTAATTAATAGCACAGATACGCAGTATTTT
v_gene: TRBV15; d_gene: TRBD1; j_gene: TRBJ1-2; abundance: many; CDR3aa: CATSRSRGVYGYTF; CDR3nt: TGTGCCACCAGCAGAAGCAGGGGGGTATATGGCTACACCTTC